This TCR beta chain was found in a study of T cell repertoires in cytomegalovirus infection. TCRdb itself ran the reads through MiXCR, one entry per CDR3 protein. The sample yields around 300,000 distinct CDR3 sequences, more than 9% seen once. Germline CDR1 SQVTM, CDR2 ANQGSEA. The CDR3 runs 13 residues. V was cut by 7 bases and J by 7 bases, with 17 bases left in between. This clonotype has just a few counts. The receptor comes from a human donor in good health (CMV status not recorded). Some clones in this sample may be carry-over from other donors' samples. The material sequenced was PBMCs. The chain combines TRBV29-1 with TRBJ1-5; D is unclear. CDR3 amino acids: CSASLLPGQPQHF. The CDR3 bases are TGCAGCGCCTCCCTTCTCCCGGGGCAGCCCCAGCATTTT.